There are a few counts of the clone carrying this TCR beta chain. As yet, its antigen is unknown. This sample is drawn from a study of T-cell memory formation after mild COVID-19. Overall study findings and caveats: The pre-infection memory compartment contained some responding clones, suggesting cross-reactive memory joined. Chiefly within CM and EM were the contracting CD4+ clones; CD8+ ones were within EMRA.

V lost 0 bases and J lost 5, with 16 bases in between. The germline V gene encodes CDR1 SGHDN and CDR2 FVKESK. CDR3 length: 16 residues. MiXCR was run by TCRdb on the 5' RACE reads, yielding one entry per CDR3 protein. The data contain under 600,000 distinct CDR3 sequences, 20% to 25% of them seen just once; the ten biggest clones take up under 8.5%. The chain joins TRBV14 to TRBJ1-1, with D possibly TRBD1 on 5 matching bases. The specimen sequenced was PBMCs or a T cell subset sorted from them (not recorded which). This sequence was found in an adult woman who had mild COVID-19 (a few samples of this study predate the infection). Cell type and time point are not known. CDR3 region: CASSQEKWGAGTEAFF. As DNA, the CDR3 is TGTGCCAGCAGCCAAGAAAAGTGGGGCGCGGGTACTGAAGCTTTCTTT.